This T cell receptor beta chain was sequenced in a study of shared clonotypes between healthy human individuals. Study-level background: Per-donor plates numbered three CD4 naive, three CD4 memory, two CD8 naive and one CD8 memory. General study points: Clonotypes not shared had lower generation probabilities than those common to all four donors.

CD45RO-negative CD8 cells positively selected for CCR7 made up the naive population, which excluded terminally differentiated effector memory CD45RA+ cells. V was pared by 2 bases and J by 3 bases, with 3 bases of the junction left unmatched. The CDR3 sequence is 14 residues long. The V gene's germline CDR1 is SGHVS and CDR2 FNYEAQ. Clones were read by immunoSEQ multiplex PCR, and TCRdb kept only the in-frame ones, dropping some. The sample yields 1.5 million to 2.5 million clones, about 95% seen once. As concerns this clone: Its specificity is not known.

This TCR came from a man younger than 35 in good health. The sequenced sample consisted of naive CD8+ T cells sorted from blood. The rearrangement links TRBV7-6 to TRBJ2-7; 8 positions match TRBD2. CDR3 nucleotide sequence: TGTGCCAGCAGCTTATATCGGGGGGGCTACGAGCAGTACTTC. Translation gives CASSLYRGGYEQYF.